Only a few counts were recorded for the clone carrying this T cell receptor beta chain. The antigen is not known. Measured with immunoSEQ multiplex PCR; TCRdb has only the in-frame clones, and not every one. The sample contains about 110,000 clones, approximately 85% of which appear only once. This entry is derived from a study of cytomegalovirus exposure and HLA in healthy donors. General observations from the study: Cytomegalovirus-associated status was assigned to about 160 TCR beta chains. Subsequent analysis of the 100 to 150 validation repertoires found a tendency for first-cohort TCR clusters to co-occur.

This CDR3 region has 15 residues. V lost 0 bases and J lost 0, with 8 bases in between. Per germline, CDR1 SNHLY and CDR2 FYNNEI. Specimen: PBMCs. This clonotype originated in a woman younger than 30 in good health and CMV-seronegative. The chain employs TRBV2 and TRBJ1-1, with D tentatively TRBD1 (5 bases). CDR3 sequence reads: CASSEAGGVNTEAFF. The CDR3, as DNA: TGTGCCAGCAGTGAAGCGGGGGGAGTGAACACTGAAGCTTTCTTT.